Listed here are 28 T cell receptor beta chains from one sample, sequenced in a study of T cells after yellow fever vaccination. TCRdb re-called the 5' RACE reads with MiXCR, one entry per CDR3 protein. The sample lists about 350,000 distinct CDR3 sequences; approximately 10% were seen once. Sequenced here: PBMCs, sampled on the day of the first yellow fever vaccination. These receptors all come from a man younger than 30 who received the YFV17D yellow fever vaccine.

This clonotype has ten or more counts. J is TRBJ1-3 and V is TRBV10-3; a weak D match, TRBD1 (5 bases). This CDR3 region has 14 residues. V was cut by 7 bases and J by 0 bases, with 10 bases left in between. Per germline, CDR1 ENHRY and CDR2 SYGVKD. The CDR3 sequence is CAITGTNSGNTIYF. DNA of the CDR3: TGTGCCATCACAGGGACGAACTCTGGAAACACCATATATTTT.

Concerning this clonotype itself: Compared with germline, one end of the junction differs, possibly owing to a read error. The rearrangement uses TRBV7-3 and TRBJ2-2, with D perhaps TRBD1 (5 bases). This CDR3 has 18 residues. Germline V CDR1 and CDR2: SGHTA, FQGTGA. The CDR3 DNA reads TGTGCCAGCTGCTTAGCACTCCAAGACAGCGCGAACACCGGGGAGCTGTTTTTT. This sequence encodes CASCLALQDSANTGELFF. Supplemented by reference TRBV7-3 and TRBJ2-2, the full variable domain reads GAGVSQTPSNKVTEKGKYVELRCDPISGHTALYWYRQSLGQGPEFLIYFQGTGAADDSGLPNDRFFAVRPEGSVSTLKIQRTERGDSAVYLCASCLALQDSANTGELFFGEGSRLTVL.

In this sample, this clonotype turned up a few times. V usage is TRBV9 and J usage is TRBJ2-2, with D possibly matching TRBD2 (5 bases). Germline CDR1 is SGDLS and CDR2 is YYNGEE. This CDR3 is 15 amino acids long. V lost 3 bases to trimming and J lost 0 bases, with 9 bases between them. CDR3 region: CASSETGTNTGELFF. CDR3 sequence (DNA): TGTGCCAGCAGCGAGACCGGGACGAACACCGGGGAGCTGTTTTTT.

This chain joins TRBV5-1 and TRBJ1-5; unclear D gene. Germline assignment: CDR1 SGHRS and CDR2 YFSETQ. The germline V and J ends were trimmed by 0 bases and 4 bases, with 8 bases remaining between them. The CDR3 has 14 amino acids. The CDR3 nucleotides read TGCGCCAGCAGCTTGGACGGCACGAATCAGCCCCAGCATTTT. It encodes CASSLDGTNQPQHF.

This clonotype has just a few counts. This chain connects TRBV9 to TRBJ2-3, with a tentative D call TRBD2 (6 bases). The CDR3 is 15 residues long. Per the germline V gene, CDR1 is SGDLS and CDR2 is YYNGEE. V lost 0 bases and J lost 5, with 13 bases in between. This CDR3 is CASSVGAGSGDTQYF. CDR3 nucleotide sequence: TGTGCCAGCAGCGTAGGGGCGGGGTCCGGAGATACGCAGTATTTT.

This clonotype was seen a few times. The chain carries TRBV28 and TRBJ1-5; no clear D gene. Germline V gives CDR1 MDHEN, CDR2 SYDVKM. The CDR3 runs to 15 residues. Trimming removed 3 bases at V and 0 bases at J, with 9 bases between. The CDR3 DNA follows: TGTGCCAGCAGTTTCCCCCCCGGTAGCAATCAGCCCCAGCATTTT. Its translation: CASSFPPGSNQPQHF. The full variable domain, its missing parts supplied by reference TRBV28 and TRBJ1-5, is DVKVTQSSRYLVKRTGEKVFLECVQDMDHENMFWYRQDPGLGLRLIYFSYDVKMKEKGDIPEGYSVSREKKERFSLILESASTNQTSMYLCASSFPPGSNQPQHFGDGTRLSIL.

This clonotype appeared a few times. This rearrangement joins TRBV20-1 to TRBJ1-2, with 7 bases lining up with TRBD1. V trimming: 1 base; J trimming: 8 bases; junction bases outside the gene matches: 7. This CDR3 comprises 13 residues. Per the germline V gene, CDR1 is DFQATT and CDR2 is SNEGSKA (reference sequence). The CDR3 coding sequence is TGCAGTGCTAGAGTTGGACAGGCCAAGGGCTACACCTTC. Amino acid sequence: CSARVGQAKGYTF.

This clonotype was counted between two and nine times. V and J are TRBV28 and TRBJ2-3; 10 nucleotides match TRBD2. Germline V lookup: CDR1 MDHEN, CDR2 SYDVKM. J lost 1 base, V lost 6 bases, and 10 bases had no gene match. CDR3 size: 17 residues. Written as DNA, the CDR3 is TGTGCCAGCAGCCCCCTACTAGCGGGGTTCGGCACAGATACGCAGTATTTT. Translating it yields CASSPLLAGFGTDTQYF.

V gene TRBV29-1 combines with J gene TRBJ2-4; TRBD1 agrees at 11 bases. Germline assignment: CDR1 SQVTM and CDR2 ANQGSEA. V shed 5 bases and J 5 bases; nucleotides not matched to a gene: 8. CDR3 size: 15 residues. CDR3: CSVWSGTGGENIQYF. CDR3 DNA sequence: TGCAGCGTTTGGTCTGGGACAGGGGGGGAAAACATTCAGTACTTC.

J is TRBJ1-1 and V is TRBV30; unclear D gene. V dropped 1 base and J dropped 0 bases, with 6 bases sitting between them. The CDR3 is 13 amino acids. The germline V gene encodes CDR1 GTSNPN and CDR2 SVGIG (reference sequence). CDR3 bases: TGTGCCTGGAGTGCACATATGAACACTGAAGCTTTCTTT. Translating gives CAWSAHMNTEAFF.

This clonotype was seen more than once but under ten times. V is TRBV27 and J is TRBJ2-4, with 7 bases identical to TRBD2. The CDR3 contains 13 residues. Unmatched junction bases numbered 0, after V lost 1 base and J lost 6 bases. Germline V lookup: CDR1 MNHEY, CDR2 SMNVEV (reference sequence). CDR3 residues: CASSLWGGNIQYF. CDR3 nucleotide sequence: TGTGCCAGCAGTTTATGGGGGGGAAACATTCAGTACTTC.

The table lists this clonotype with a few counts. The rearrangement uses TRBV5-1 and TRBJ2-2; 9 bases fit TRBD1. The V gene end was trimmed by 3 bases and the J gene end by 4 bases; junction bases not matched to a gene: 4. The germline V gene encodes CDR1 SGHRS and CDR2 YFSETQ. The CDR3 runs to 15 residues. As DNA, the CDR3 is TGCGCCAGCAGCTCTCCGGGACAGGGCACCGGGGAGCTGTTTTTT. Its translation: CASSSPGQGTGELFF. Using reference TRBV5-1 and TRBJ2-2 for the parts outside the CDR3, the full variable domain is KAGVTQTPRYLIKTRGQQVTLSCSPISGHRSVSWYQQTPGQGLQFLFEYFSETQRNKGNFPGRFSGRQFSNSRSEMNVSTLELGDSALYLCASSSPGQGTGELFFGEGSRLTVL.

This chain joins TRBV12-3 or TRBV12-4 and TRBJ1-2, with D unclear. Trimming removed 3 bases at V and 4 bases at J, with 9 bases between. The CDR3 extends over 13 amino acids. Written as DNA, the CDR3 is TGTGCCAGCAGTTTTTGGGTAACCTATGGCTACACCTTC. This sequence encodes CASSFWVTYGYTF.

This clonotype was recorded a few times. The V gene is TRBV3-1, the J gene TRBJ2-5; 10 nucleotides align to TRBD1. CDR1 and CDR2 (germline): LGHDT, YNNKEL (reference sequence). This CDR3 region has 14 residues. J lost 7 bases, V lost 7 bases, and 9 bases had no gene match. The CDR3 bases are TGTGCCAGCATTAGACAGGGGGCTAGTGGGACCCAGTACTTC. Amino acids: CASIRQGASGTQYF.

This clonotype occurred many times. The J gene is TRBJ1-2, the V gene TRBV30; possible D gene TRBD1, 5 bases. This CDR3 is built from 14 residues. Trimming took off 4 bases at V and 5 bases at J, with 17 bases between the two ends. Per the germline V gene, CDR1 is GTSNPN and CDR2 is SVGIG (reference sequence). The CDR3 bases are TGTGCCTGGAACAGGTCCCCGTCGATATATGGCTACACCTTC. It specifies CAWNRSPSIYGYTF.

This clonotype was detected only a few times. The chain is built from TRBV11-1 and TRBJ2-6; 7 positions match TRBD1. The CDR3 is made up of 18 amino acids. V was clipped by 5 bases and J by 2 bases; unmatched bases: 12. Germline V gene data show CDR1 as SGHAT and CDR2 as FQDESV (reference sequence). In DNA, the CDR3 is TGTGCCAGCAGCCCCAGGGACAGTCGTTCGGCTGGGGCCAACGTCCTGACTTTC. Amino acids: CASSPRDSRSAGANVLTF.

In its sample, this clonotype was seen a few times. The chain combines TRBV12-3 or TRBV12-4 with TRBJ2-2; TRBD2 aligns across 10 bases. The ends lost 8 bases at V and 7 bases at J; junction bases unmatched: 7. The CDR3 contains 14 residues. The CDR3 loop is CASRLAGVFGELFF. The CDR3 region has the DNA TGTGCCAGCCGTCTAGCGGGGGTTTTCGGGGAGCTGTTTTTT.

This clonotype has just a few counts. The rearrangement joins TRBV28 to TRBJ2-3, with TRBD1 matching over 11 bases. This CDR3 spans 14 amino acids. Trimming took 9 bases from V and 4 from J; bases not matched to a gene: 6. From germline, CDR1 is MDHEN and CDR2 SYDVKM. The CDR3 is CASIGQGASDTQYF. The CDR3 DNA reads as TGTGCCAGTATAGGACAGGGGGCATCAGATACGCAGTATTTT.

This clonotype has just a few counts. The rearrangement joins TRBV4-2 to TRBJ2-5; maybe TRBD1 (6 bases). The CDR3 contains 21 residues. Germline CDR1 and CDR2: LGHNA and YNFKEQ. The V end lost 0 bases, the J end lost 5 bases, and 31 bases lay between the germline ends. The CDR3 reads CASSQDPGAGWGRDARETQYF. In nucleotides, the CDR3 is TGTGCCAGCAGCCAAGATCCAGGGGCCGGCTGGGGCCGTGACGCCAGGGAGACCCAGTACTTC.

This clonotype has more than one count but fewer than ten. The V call is TRBV4-2, the J call TRBJ1-4; D gene uncertain. Germline lookup yields CDR1 LGHNA and CDR2 YNFKEQ. The CDR3 covers 16 residues. The V end was cut by 0 bases, the J end by 6 bases, with 14 bases between. CDR3 region: CASSQDFAARDEKLFF. The CDR3 coding sequence is TGTGCCAGCAGCCAAGATTTCGCGGCAAGAGATGAAAAACTGTTTTTT.

This clonotype has a count of ten or more. This chain uses TRBV7-2 with TRBJ2-5; 11 bases align to TRBD2. The length of the CDR3 is 16 residues. V lost 2 bases and J lost 2; bases outside the gene matches: 4. CDR1 is SGHTA and CDR2 is FQGNSA in the germline V gene. Here the CDR3 reads CASSLSSSGGQETQYF. CDR3 bases: TGTGCCAGCAGCTTAAGCTCTAGCGGGGGGCAAGAGACCCAGTACTTC. The whole variable domain, remainder taken from reference TRBV7-2 and TRBJ2-5, is GAGVSQSPSNKVTEKGKDVELRCDPISGHTALYWYRQSLGQGLEFLIYFQGNSAPDKSGLPSDRFSAERTGGSVSTLTIQRTQQEDSAVYLCASSLSSSGGQETQYFGPGTRLLVL.

This clonotype was observed a handful of times. The rearrangement joins TRBV12-3 or TRBV12-4 to TRBJ2-5, with a weak D call TRBD1 (6 bases). The CDR3 sequence is 13 residues long. Trimming left V 4 bases short and J 0 bases short, with 6 bases between. CDR3 bases: TGTGCCAGCAGTTGGGACAACCAAGAGACCCAGTACTTC. It codes for CASSWDNQETQYF.

This clonotype has just a few counts. Since a much larger clone is just one base distant, this may be a read error. DNA for the CDR3: TGTGCCAGCAGCGTACGAGCCGGGGAGCTGTTTTTT. It is translated as CASSVRAGELFF. The rearrangement uses TRBV9 and TRBJ2-2; the D is unclear. The CDR3 loop spans 12 amino acids. From germline, CDR1 is SGDLS and CDR2 YYNGEE. The V gene lost 1 base and the J gene lost 6 bases, with 4 bases spanning the gap.

This clonotype was recorded a few times. The chain carries TRBV4-1 and TRBJ2-5, with D perhaps matching TRBD1 or TRBD2 (5 bases each). The CDR3 loop spans 18 amino acids. Trimming pared 2 bases from V and 2 bases from J, leaving 21 bases between. CDR1 is MGHRA, CDR2 YSYEKL, per germline. The CDR3, as DNA: TGCGCCAGCAGCCAATGGCCGGGACGGCGAACTAAGCAAGAGACCCAGTACTTC. Translating it yields CASSQWPGRRTKQETQYF.

This clonotype came up a few times. The chain carries TRBV6-5 and TRBJ1-2; 8 bases map to TRBD1. Germline values: CDR1 MNHEY, CDR2 SVGAGI. The CDR3 contains 17 residues. J was trimmed by 3 bases and V by 2 bases; bases with no gene match: 11. In DNA, the CDR3 is TGTGCCAGCAGTTACCCCCCCGGGACAGGCAGGGACTATGGCTACACCTTC. This translates into CASSYPPGTGRDYGYTF.

This clonotype rates as medium-sized. J is TRBJ2-1 and V is TRBV3-1; 9 bases line up with TRBD2. Germline lookup yields CDR1 LGHDT and CDR2 YNNKEL (reference sequence). This CDR3 contains 13 residues. Trimming took 11 bases from V and 0 from J; bases not matched to a gene: 2. CDR3 protein: CAAGGSSYNEQFF. The DNA of the CDR3 is TGTGCCGCGGGGGGGAGCTCCTACAATGAGCAGTTCTTC.

This clonotype has at least ten counts. The rearrangement joins TRBV7-2 to TRBJ2-3; 9 bases are shared with TRBD2. Germline CDR1 SGHTA, CDR2 FQGNSA. V lost 1 base, J lost 2 bases, and 4 bases stayed unmatched. The CDR3 loop spans 16 amino acids. The CDR3 sequence is CASSLERTSDTDTQYF. In DNA form, the CDR3 reads TGTGCCAGCAGCTTAGAGAGGACTAGCGACACAGATACGCAGTATTTT. Using reference TRBV7-2 and TRBJ2-3 for the parts outside the CDR3, the full variable domain is GAGVSQSPSNKVTEKGKDVELRCDPISGHTALYWYRQSLGQGLEFLIYFQGNSAPDKSGLPSDRFSAERTGGSVSTLTIQRTQQEDSAVYLCASSLERTSDTDTQYFGPGTRLTVL.

The chain employs TRBV24-1 and TRBJ2-5, with D possibly being TRBD1 (6 bases). CDR1 is KGHDR, CDR2 SFDVKD, per germline. The CDR3 runs to 17 residues. V was clipped by 5 bases and J by 7 bases, with 25 bases between them. The DNA of the CDR3 is TGTGCCACCAGTGGCACCCCAGGGGCAAATGGATCGGGGACCCAGTACTTC. Protein sequence: CATSGTPGANGSGTQYF.